The 5 T cell receptor beta chains below come from one sample, sequenced in a study of cytomegalovirus exposure and HLA in healthy donors. A multiplex PCR was run with 60 Vbeta primers and 13 Jbeta primers. The data were produced by immunoSEQ multiplex PCR, yet TCRdb's version contains in-frame clones alone and is incomplete. Here the sample spans more than 110,000 clones, 65% to 85% being singletons. Input material: PBMCs. The receptors originated from a man aged 18 to 30 in good health and CMV-seronegative.

This chain uses TRBV29-1 with TRBJ2-5; no reliable D call. The ends were cut back, 7 bases at V and 4 bases at J, with 13 bases in the middle. The CDR3 covers 12 residues. Germline assignment: CDR1 SQVTM and CDR2 ANQGSEA. CDR3 nucleotide sequence: TGCAGCGCCCGAACAGTTTCAGAGACCCAGTACTTC. Protein sequence: CSARTVSETQYF.

V and J are TRBV7-9 and TRBJ2-3; 8 bases line up with TRBD1. V lost 6 bases, J lost 0 bases, and 5 bases stayed unmatched. Germline loops: CDR1 SEHNR, CDR2 FQNEAQ (reference sequence). There are 15 residues in the CDR3. CDR3 bases: TGTGCCAGCAGACAGACAGGGGTTAGCACAGATACGCAGTATTTT. Translated: CASRQTGVSTDTQYF.

J is TRBJ1-2 and V is TRBV6-4, with D possibly matching TRBD1 (6 bases). Germline loops: CDR1 MRHNA, CDR2 SNTAGT. The CDR3 has 14 amino acids. V was shortened by 5 bases and J by 4 bases, with 14 bases between the two germline ends. The CDR3 sequence: CASSPSQGAYGYTF. The CDR3 nucleotides read TGTGCCAGCAGTCCCTCACAGGGAGCCTATGGCTACACCTTC.

This clone was found once. The chain uses TRBV6-5 and TRBJ2-1, with 7 bases fitting TRBD2. J gave up 5 bases and V 9 bases, and 7 bases lay outside the gene matches. The germline gives CDR1 MNHEY, CDR2 SVGAGI. The CDR3 sequence is 13 residues long. The CDR3 DNA reads as TGTGCCAGTCGGTCGGCGGGGGACAATGAGCAGTTCTTC. It encodes CASRSAGDNEQFF.

The V call is TRBV6-5, the J call TRBJ1-2; TRBD1 matches at 7 bases. This CDR3 region has 13 residues. J was trimmed by 4 bases and V by 7 bases; bases with no gene match: 6. Per the germline V gene, CDR1 is MNHEY and CDR2 is SVGAGI. CDR3 in DNA: TGTGCCAGCACCCTGGGACAGCTCTATGGCTACACCTTC. Amino acids: CASTLGQLYGYTF.